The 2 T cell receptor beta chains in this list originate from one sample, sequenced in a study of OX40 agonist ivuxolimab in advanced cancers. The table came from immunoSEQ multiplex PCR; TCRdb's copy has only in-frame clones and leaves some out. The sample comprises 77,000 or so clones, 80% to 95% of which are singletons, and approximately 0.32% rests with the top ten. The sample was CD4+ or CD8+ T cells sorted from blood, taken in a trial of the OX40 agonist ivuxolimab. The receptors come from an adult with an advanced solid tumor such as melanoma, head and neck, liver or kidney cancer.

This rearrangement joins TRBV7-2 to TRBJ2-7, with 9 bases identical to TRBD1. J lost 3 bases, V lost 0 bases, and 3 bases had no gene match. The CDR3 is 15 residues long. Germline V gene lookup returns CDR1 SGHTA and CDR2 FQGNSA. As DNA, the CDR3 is TGTGCCAGCAGCTTAGCCGGGACAGGGAGCTACGAGCAGTACTTC. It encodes CASSLAGTGSYEQYF.

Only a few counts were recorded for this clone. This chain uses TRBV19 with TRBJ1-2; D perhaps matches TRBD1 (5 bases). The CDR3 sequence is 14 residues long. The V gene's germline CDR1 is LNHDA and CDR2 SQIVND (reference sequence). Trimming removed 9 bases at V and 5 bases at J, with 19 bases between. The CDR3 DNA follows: TGTGCCAGCACCCCCGGGGCAGGGCAATATGGCTACACCTTC. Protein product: CASTPGAGQYGYTF.